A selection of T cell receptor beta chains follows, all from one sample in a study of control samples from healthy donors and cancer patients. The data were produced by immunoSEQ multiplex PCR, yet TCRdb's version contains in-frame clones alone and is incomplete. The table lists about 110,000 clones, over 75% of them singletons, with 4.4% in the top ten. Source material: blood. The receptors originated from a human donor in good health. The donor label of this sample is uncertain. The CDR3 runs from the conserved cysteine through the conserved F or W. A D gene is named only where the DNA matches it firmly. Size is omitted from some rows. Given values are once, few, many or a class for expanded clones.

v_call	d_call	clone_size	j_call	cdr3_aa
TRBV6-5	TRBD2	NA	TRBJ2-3	CASEAGAEDTQYF
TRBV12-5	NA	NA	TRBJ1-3	CASGLGTFSTTIYF
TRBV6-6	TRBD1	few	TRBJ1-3	CASSTGAGNTIYF
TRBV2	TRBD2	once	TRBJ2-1	CASSGGGHSYNEQFF
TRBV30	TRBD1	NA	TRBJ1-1	CAWSVYRTGGSEAFF
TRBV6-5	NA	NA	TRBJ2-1	CAAGRYEQFF
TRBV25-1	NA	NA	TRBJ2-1	CASSEGGRENEQFF
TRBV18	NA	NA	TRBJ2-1	CASSTQPGPFFDEQFF
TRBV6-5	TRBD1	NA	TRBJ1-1	CASRDRRNTEAFF
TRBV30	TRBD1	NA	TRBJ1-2	CACQQGGVYGYTF
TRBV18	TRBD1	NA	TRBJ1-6	CASSSGTDSPLHF
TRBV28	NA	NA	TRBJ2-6	CASTSGLAGANVLTF
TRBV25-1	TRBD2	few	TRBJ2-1	CASSIAGSSNEQFF
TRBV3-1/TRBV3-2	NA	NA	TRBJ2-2	CASSPLGGNTGELFF
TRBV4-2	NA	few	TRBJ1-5	CASSQDPTVGADSNQPQHF
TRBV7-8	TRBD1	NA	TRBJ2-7	CASSEAPGQVYEQYF
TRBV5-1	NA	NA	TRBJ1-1	CASSPPGTSTEAFF
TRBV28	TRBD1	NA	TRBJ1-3	CASSSGQGGNTIYF
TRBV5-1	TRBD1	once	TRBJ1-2	CASSSVGQGSYGYTF
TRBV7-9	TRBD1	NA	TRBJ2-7	CASSLGQGVYEQYF
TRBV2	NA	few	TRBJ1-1	CASSQKGTEAFF
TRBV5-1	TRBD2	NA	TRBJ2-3	CASSSTSGGYTDTQYF
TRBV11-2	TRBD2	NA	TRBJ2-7	CASSLGPASGYEQYF
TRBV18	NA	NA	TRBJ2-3	CASSQTGADTQYF
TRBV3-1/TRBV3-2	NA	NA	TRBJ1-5	CASSQDTGPRWPQHF
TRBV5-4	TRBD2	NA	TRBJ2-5	CASSLVAGGQETQYF
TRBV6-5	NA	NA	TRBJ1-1	CASRRSDNTEAFF
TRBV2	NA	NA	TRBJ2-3	CASCATHTDTQYF
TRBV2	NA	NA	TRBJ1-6	CASSGVNHNSPLHF
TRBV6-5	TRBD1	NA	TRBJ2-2	CASSYGVRGRPGELFF
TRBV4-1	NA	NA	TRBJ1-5	CASSQYRDDGNQPQHF
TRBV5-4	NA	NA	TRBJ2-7	CASSSPTGSYEQYF
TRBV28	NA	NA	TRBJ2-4	CASSLVAPTKNIQYF
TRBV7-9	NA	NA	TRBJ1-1	CASSLARTDEAFF
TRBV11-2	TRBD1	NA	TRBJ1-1	CASSLEGQGGTEAFF
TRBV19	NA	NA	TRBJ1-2	CASMFRGASDGYTF
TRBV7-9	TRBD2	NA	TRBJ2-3	CASTSLAGGFTDTQYF
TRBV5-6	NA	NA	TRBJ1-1	CASSPAGRGTEAFF
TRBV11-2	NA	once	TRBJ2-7	CASSQYYEQYF
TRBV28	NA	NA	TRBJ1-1	CASSLGRNTEAFF
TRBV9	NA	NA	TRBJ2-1	CASSLIPGLSTEQFF
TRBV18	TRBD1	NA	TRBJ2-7	CASSSRDRGDEQYF
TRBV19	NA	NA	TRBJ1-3	CASSSEDYTAGNTIYF
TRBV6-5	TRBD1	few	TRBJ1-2	CASTGDRGSHGYTF
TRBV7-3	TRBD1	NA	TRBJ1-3	CASSLRTGAGNTIYF
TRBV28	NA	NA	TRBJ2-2	CASSFFTGELFF
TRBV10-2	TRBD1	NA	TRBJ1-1	CAVSTGGVTEAFF
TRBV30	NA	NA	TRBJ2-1	CAWDASSYNEQFF
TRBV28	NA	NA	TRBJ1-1	CASTPPGSGLGEAFF
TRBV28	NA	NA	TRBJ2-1	CASRSTRPQANEQFF
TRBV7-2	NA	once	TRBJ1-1	CASSLDIARNTEAFF